The clone carrying this T cell receptor beta chain has only a few counts. Germline CDR1 is MNHEY and CDR2 is SVGEGT. Trimming shortened V by 9 bases and J by 9 bases, and 18 bases separated the two germline ends. This CDR3 spans 13 amino acids. This record belongs to a study of T-cell memory formation after mild COVID-19. Study overall: Clusters were largely donor specific.

TCRdb re-called the 5' RACE reads with MiXCR, one entry per CDR3 protein. The data show some 130,000 distinct CDR3 sequences, with around 15% seen just once and 4.5% to 5.5% held by the top ten. Sequenced: PBMCs or a T cell subset sorted from them (not recorded which). The receptor was isolated from a man between 18 and 35 years old who had mild COVID-19 (a few samples of this study predate the infection). Cell type and time point are not known. The rearrangement joins TRBV6-2 or TRBV6-3 to TRBJ2-1; a possible D gene is TRBD1 (6 bases). The CDR3 DNA reads TGTGCCAGTTCCCGAGGGGGTGGGACTGAGCAGTTCTTC. It specifies CASSRGGGTEQFF.